This TCR beta chain was sequenced during a study of T cells in Graves' hyperthyroidism and ophthalmopathy. Graves' hyperthyroidism is called stable when ophthalmopathy does not progress within 18 months. Using RNA transcripts as the source, TCR beta CDR3 regions were amplified. HTBI primers drove first-round RT-PCR of the TCR CDR3. Each CDR3 protein gets one entry after TCRdb re-called the multiplex PCR reads with MiXCR. The table has roughly 98,000 distinct CDR3 sequences, 35% to 45% seen once; the top ten hold about 9.4%. As regards this clonotype: The junction differs from germline at one of its ends, possibly a read error.

CDR1 and CDR2 from the germline V gene are SNHLY and FYNNEI. The CDR3 covers 15 residues. Sequenced material: peripheral blood or thyroid tissue (not recorded which). The rearrangement links TRBV2 to TRBJ1-1, with 9 positions matching TRBD1. This receptor was taken from a woman in her twenties or thirties with Graves' hyperthyroidism. CDR3 sequence: CASSGGTGFATEASF. The CDR3 coding sequence is TGTGCCAGCAGTGGCGGGACAGGGTTCGCAACTGAAGCTTCCTTT.